The 23 T cell receptor beta chains below were found in one sample sequenced in a study of blood T cell repertoires in COVID-19. The method was immunoSEQ multiplex PCR; TCRdb's version includes in-frame clones alone and lacks a portion of them. The table records approximately 170,000 clones, 86% of them present only once. Sequences were obtained from peripheral blood. The receptors derive from a woman between 70 and 85 years old with acute or convalescent COVID-19.

Remarks on this clone: Other DNA sequences in the same sample also yield this CDR3. The genes are TRBV5-4 and TRBJ1-2, with D tentatively TRBD1 (6 bases). V lost 4 bases and J 2 bases, leaving 9 bases between the germline ends. From germline, CDR1 is SGHNT and CDR2 YYREEE (reference sequence). The CDR3 contains 13 residues. Here the CDR3 reads CASSLDRNYGYTF. The CDR3 coding sequence is TGTGCCAGCAGCCTGGACAGAAACTATGGCTACACCTTC.

J is TRBJ1-1 and V is TRBV7-2; TRBD1 might be the D (5 bases). CDR3 length equals 15 residues. Germline lookup yields CDR1 SGHTA and CDR2 FQGNSA. V lost 2 bases, J lost 0 bases, and 10 bases lay in between. The CDR3 sequence is CASSLSPGMNTEAFF. The CDR3 bases are TGTGCCAGCAGCTTATCACCAGGGATGAACACTGAAGCTTTCTTT.

The chain carries TRBV6-2 or TRBV6-3 and TRBJ1-4; 7 nucleotides align to TRBD1. The CDR3 consists of 15 residues. The germline V gene has CDR1 MNHEY and CDR2 SVGEGT. V was pared by 4 bases and J by 3 bases, with 5 bases of the junction left unmatched. The CDR3 DNA follows: TGTGCCAGCAGTTCAACAGGGGTGGCTAATGAAAAACTGTTTTTT. Encoded protein: CASSSTGVANEKLFF.

The V and J genes are TRBV28 and TRBJ2-7; TRBD2 matches 8 bases. Germline V gene sequence: CDR1 MDHEN, CDR2 SYDVKM. This CDR3 spans 15 amino acids. V lost 1 base, J lost 4 bases, and 6 bases stayed unmatched. The CDR3 loop reads CASSLSRGGAYEQYF. Here the CDR3 DNA reads TGTGCCAGCAGTTTATCCCGGGGGGGGGCGTACGAGCAGTACTTC.

The chain's CDR3 is CASSPRRVTDTQYF. For the CDR3, the DNA is TGTGCCAGCAGCCCGAGGCGGGTCACAGATACGCAGTATTTT. V is TRBV4-2 and J is TRBJ2-3; D is possibly TRBD2 (5 bases). CDR1 is LGHNA and CDR2 is YNFKEQ in the germline V gene. V was pared by 4 bases and J by 2 bases, with 10 bases between. This CDR3 is 14 amino acids long.

This clone was counted between two and nine times. This chain joins TRBV19 and TRBJ2-2; D possibly corresponds to TRBD2 (6 bases). CDR1 LNHDA and CDR2 SQIVND come from the germline V gene (reference sequence). Trimming removed 5 bases at V and 2 bases at J, with 15 bases between. This CDR3 contains 16 residues. The CDR3 is CASSARTTPNTGELFF. The CDR3 DNA reads as TGTGCCAGTAGTGCCCGGACTACCCCCAACACCGGGGAGCTGTTTTTT.

The chain uses TRBV6-5 and TRBJ1-1; 7 nucleotides align to TRBD1. The CDR3 runs 12 residues. V gave up 5 bases and J gave up 9 bases; unmatched junction bases: 6. CDR1 and CDR2 (germline): MNHEY, SVGAGI. CDR3 DNA sequence: TGTGCCAGCAGTCCCGGGACAGTCAAAGCTTTCTTT. This gives the protein CASSPGTVKAFF.

A word on this clone: The identical CDR3 is also encoded by other nucleotide sequences in the sample. The rearrangement joins TRBV3-1 (or the pseudogene TRBV3-2) to TRBJ1-6; unclear D gene. Trimming took 1 base from V and 8 from J, leaving 9 bases between them. Germline values: CDR1 LGHDT, CDR2 YNNKEL (reference sequence). The length of the CDR3 is 14 residues. DNA for the CDR3: TGTGCCAGCAGCCAAGCGGGAGCGGATTCACCCCTCCACTTT. Amino acids: CASSQAGADSPLHF.

The chain carries TRBV29-1 and TRBJ1-1, with D possibly TRBD1 on 6 matching bases. With 6 bases removed from V and 8 bases from J, the gap between germline ends came to 13 bases. In germline, CDR1 is SQVTM, CDR2 ANQGSEA. This CDR3 spans 11 amino acids. The DNA of the CDR3 is TGCAGCGTCCAGGACAGCCAAGAAGCTTTCTTT. This gives the protein CSVQDSQEAFF.

The rearrangement uses TRBV12-5 and TRBJ2-5; TRBD2 might be the D (6 bases). The germline CDR1 and CDR2 sequences are LGHNT and FRNRAP. The CDR3 is 17 amino acids. V lost 1 base, J lost 2 bases, and 17 bases lay in between. CDR3: CASGLALLRAGQETQYF. The CDR3 bases are TGTGCTAGTGGTTTGGCACTCCTCAGGGCGGGACAAGAGACCCAGTACTTC.

The V call is TRBV9, the J call TRBJ2-3; D may be TRBD1 (6 bases). The CDR3 totals 17 residues. Germline loops: CDR1 SGDLS, CDR2 YYNGEE. V dropped 3 bases and J dropped 5 bases, with 22 bases sitting between them. CDR3 nucleotide sequence: TGTGCCAGCAGCGCTCACGACCGGCGACAGGTTGGAGATACGCAGTATTTT. The encoded protein is CASSAHDRRQVGDTQYF.

This clone was seen more than once but under ten times. This chain uses TRBV5-6 with TRBJ2-6, with D unresolved. There are 18 residues in the CDR3. In germline, CDR1 is SGHDT, CDR2 YYEEEE. V was cut by 0 bases and J by 0 bases, with 13 bases left in between. The CDR3 here is CASSLALALSSGANVLTF. The CDR3 DNA follows: TGTGCCAGCAGCTTGGCGTTGGCCCTCTCCTCTGGGGCCAACGTCCTGACTTTC.

The chain couples TRBV6-5 to TRBJ1-5, with D maybe TRBD1 (6 bases). The CDR3 runs to 14 residues. Germline CDR1 and CDR2: MNHEY and SVGAGI. V lost 6 bases and J 3 bases, leaving 12 bases between the germline ends. CDR3 nucleotide sequence: TGTGCCAGCAGACAAGGGGGATACAATCAGCCCCAGCATTTT. Its protein product is CASRQGGYNQPQHF.

CDR3 sequence: CASSVGSMGGEQYF. The CDR3 bases are TGTGCCAGCAGCGTAGGTAGTATGGGAGGCGAGCAGTACTTC. The chain recombines TRBV9 with TRBJ2-7; D may be TRBD2 (6 bases). Trimming cost V 0 bases and J 6 bases, with 13 bases left between them. This CDR3 has 14 residues. Looked up from germline, CDR1 is SGDLS and CDR2 is YYNGEE.

The chain combines TRBV2 with TRBJ1-2, with D maybe TRBD1 (5 bases). The V end was cut by 3 bases, the J end by 4 bases, with 12 bases between. Germline V lookup: CDR1 SNHLY, CDR2 FYNNEI. The CDR3 is 14 amino acids. CDR3 protein: CASSEGPSIYGYTF. In nucleotides, the CDR3 is TGTGCCAGCAGTGAGGGGCCGTCGATCTATGGCTACACCTTC.

This clone showed up just once. The chain carries TRBV7-8 and TRBJ1-2, with a possible D match to TRBD1 (6 bases). Trimming pared 1 base from V and 2 bases from J, leaving 8 bases between. The germline V gene has CDR1 SGHVS and CDR2 FQNEAQ. The CDR3 totals 14 residues. The CDR3 reads CASSLGGQNYGYTF. The CDR3 DNA is TGTGCCAGCAGCTTAGGCGGACAGAACTATGGCTACACCTTC.

This rearrangement joins TRBV2 to TRBJ1-4; D not resolved. This CDR3 contains 14 residues. CDR1 is SNHLY and CDR2 is FYNNEI in the germline V gene. V lost 6 bases, J lost 7 bases, and 15 bases lay in between. CDR3: CASRGIVGSEKLFF. CDR3 nucleotide sequence: TGTGCCAGCAGGGGGATCGTTGGGAGTGAAAAACTGTTTTTT.

The chain carries TRBV5-1 and TRBJ2-7; 9 bases map to TRBD1. CDR3 length equals 14 residues. The trim removed 0 bases at V and 4 bases at J, leaving 2 bases unmatched. The germline gives CDR1 SGHRS, CDR2 YFSETQ. The CDR3 reads CASSLGGTGYEQYF. The CDR3 bases are TGCGCCAGCAGCTTGGGTGGGACAGGGTACGAGCAGTACTTC. Full variable domain (remainder filled in from reference TRBV5-1 and TRBJ2-7): KAGVTQTPRYLIKTRGQQVTLSCSPISGHRSVSWYQQTPGQGLQFLFEYFSETQRNKGNFPGRFSGRQFSNSRSEMNVSTLELGDSALYLCASSLGGTGYEQYFGPGTRLTVT.

The CDR3 loop reads CSVDGQGTRQYF. The CDR3, as DNA: TGCAGCGTTGATGGACAGGGGACGAGGCAGTACTTC. The V gene is TRBV29-1, the J gene TRBJ2-7; TRBD1 matches at 9 bases. Trimming took 3 bases from V and 9 from J; bases not matched to a gene: 6. Looked up from germline, CDR1 is SQVTM and CDR2 is ANQGSEA. This CDR3 is built from 12 residues.

The chain carries TRBV4-1 and TRBJ1-5; no clear D gene. The CDR3 is 15 amino acids. The V and J ends lost 6 bases and 0 bases respectively, with 12 bases between them. Germline loops: CDR1 MGHRA, CDR2 YSYEKL. The CDR3 loop reads CASSLRVDSNQPQHF. Here the CDR3 DNA reads TGCGCCAGCAGTCTGAGGGTAGATAGCAATCAGCCCCAGCATTTT.

The V gene is TRBV3-1 (or the pseudogene TRBV3-2), the J gene TRBJ1-3; 7 nucleotides match TRBD1. V shed 5 bases and J 6 bases; nucleotides not matched to a gene: 10. Germline V gives CDR1 LGHDT, CDR2 YNNKEL (reference sequence). The CDR3 is 15 amino acids. This CDR3 is CASSYAQQGQNTIYF. For the CDR3, the DNA is TGTGCCAGCAGCTACGCCCAACAGGGGCAAAACACCATATATTTT.

The rearrangement uses TRBV10-3 and TRBJ2-7, with D possibly matching TRBD2 (6 bases). V was clipped by 5 bases and J by 3 bases, with 11 bases between them. From germline, CDR1 is ENHRY and CDR2 SYGVKD. This CDR3 comprises 13 residues. Written as DNA, the CDR3 is TGTGCCATCAGTAAGGGACTTAACTACGAGCAGTACTTC. Amino acids: CAISKGLNYEQYF.

The chain carries TRBV7-2 and TRBJ1-4; D is ambiguous. This CDR3 contains 15 residues. CDR1 and CDR2 (germline): SGHTA, FQGNSA. V gave up 5 bases and J gave up 5 bases, with 15 bases separating them. CDR3 residues: CASSRKRLPNEKLFF. The CDR3 DNA reads as TGTGCCAGCAGCCGCAAACGACTACCCAATGAAAAACTGTTTTTT. The variable domain in full, with the rest retrieved from reference TRBV7-2 and TRBJ1-4, is GAGVSQSPSNKVTEKGKDVELRCDPISGHTALYWYRQSLGQGLEFLIYFQGNSAPDKSGLPSDRFSAERTGGSVSTLTIQRTQQEDSAVYLCASSRKRLPNEKLFFGSGTQLSVL.